This TCR beta chain was recorded in a study of graft-versus-host responses after intestinal transplantation. In the study overall: The whole recipient group had anti-thymocyte globulin induction followed by tacrolimus and steroids for two to three years.

Germline V CDR1 and CDR2: SGDLS, YYNGEE. V was cut by 0 bases and J by 3 bases, with 7 bases left in between. This CDR3 region has 14 residues. As to this clone: Other nucleotide sequences from this sample produce the same CDR3.

Libraries were prepared by immunoSEQ multiplex PCR; TCRdb keeps only in-frame clonotypes and omits some of them. The sample gives 20,000 to 25,000 clones, roughly half of which show up once; 0.88% is in the top ten. Each mixed lymphocyte reaction held around 200,000 CFSE-labeled responders and around 200,000 irradiated violet-dye-labeled stimulators. Study-wide results and limits: Early post-transplant declines in HvG were associated with peak levels of circulating GvH clones.

The chain joins TRBV9 to TRBJ2-1; the D is unclear. The specimen comprised alloreactive CD4+ T cells from a mixed lymphocyte reaction culture, sampled before intestinal transplant. As for subset: CFSE-low proliferating T cells sorted from roughly 6-day pre-transplant mixed lymphocyte reaction (GvH or HvG direction). The TCR sequence derives from a human patient who received an intestinal transplant. This CDR3 reads CASSVGGSYNEQFF. CDR3 nucleotide sequence: TGTGCCAGCAGCGTAGGAGGCAGCTACAATGAGCAGTTCTTC.